Below, one T cell receptor (beta chain) is given with its context. Antigen specificity is unknown. Germline values: CDR1 SQVTM, CDR2 ANQGSEA. The junction had 8 bases not matched to a gene; V was cut back by 7 bases and J by 4 bases. This CDR3 contains 13 residues. This specimen comes from a study of T cells after yellow fever vaccination. Study as a whole: For low cell numbers, libraries were made with SMART-Seq v4 Ultra Low Input. Study-level points and caveats: A small share of clonotypes appeared in both CD4 and CD8 compartments.

A 5'RACE template-switching step, the method used to make TCR cDNA, added a universal primer site and UMIs. One entry per CDR3 protein results from TCRdb running MiXCR on the 5' RACE reads. The sample holds 200,000 to 300,000 distinct CDR3 sequences, 10% to 15% seen once. The V call is TRBV29-1, the J call TRBJ2-7; 9 bases match TRBD2. The sample was CD4+ T cells sorted from PBMCs, taken 45 days after the yellow fever booster vaccination. The clonotype comes from a man aged 25 to 40 who received the YFV17D yellow fever vaccine. CDR3 sequence (DNA): TGCAGCGGAGGTAGCGGGAGAGGGTACGAGCAGTACTTC. As protein: CSGGSGRGYEQYF.